This T cell receptor beta chain emerged from a study of blood T cell repertoires in COVID-19. In the authors' methods: Amplification with reference gene primers provided the estimates of nucleated cell counts. Measured with immunoSEQ multiplex PCR; TCRdb has only the in-frame clones, and not every one. V, J and clone size derive from that table, while D and trimming were established from the DNA sequence. The data show approximately 270,000 clones, with around 93% seen just once and 1.2% held by the top ten. Germline V lookup: CDR1 GTSNPN, CDR2 SVGIG (reference sequence). This CDR3 spans 15 amino acids. V lost 4 bases and J lost 1, with 16 bases in between.

This chain connects TRBV30 to TRBJ1-1, with D unclear. This receptor was obtained from a human donor in a cohort exposed to, infected with or recovered from COVID-19 (not recorded which). The donor label of this sample is uncertain. Sequencing input: PBMCs or T cells enriched from blood (not recorded which). Here the CDR3 reads CAWKGFGVPNTEAFF. The CDR3, as DNA: TGTGCCTGGAAAGGGTTCGGGGTACCGAACACTGAAGCTTTCTTT.